The clone carrying this T cell receptor (beta chain) was detected only a few times. Its antigen is not identified. The PCR employed 60 Vbeta primers together with 13 Jbeta primers. In the original workflow: Per a later analysis, the number of unique TCR beta chains was around 80 million, of which 10 million to 11 million were shared. TCRdb's table, derived via immunoSEQ multiplex PCR, lists solely in-frame clones and lacks some. V, J and clone size derive from that table, while D and trimming were established from the DNA sequence. The data contain approximately 130,000 clones, roughly 9% of them singletons. The data are from a study of cytomegalovirus exposure and HLA in healthy donors. Overall study results and limits: Three chains tied to CMV proved CMV antigen-specific in vitro. Indistinguishability led to the exclusion of some V segments, TRBV6-2 and TRBV6-3 included.

Trimming shortened V by 6 bases and J by 0 bases, and 14 bases separated the two germline ends. This CDR3 contains 16 residues. Germline-derived CDR1 and CDR2 are SNHLY and FYNNEI. The chain is built from TRBV2 and TRBJ1-4; D possibly corresponds to TRBD1 (5 bases). The sample taken for sequencing was PBMCs. The TCR originated in a woman between 40 and 50 years old in good health and CMV-seropositive. The DNA for the CDR3 is TGTGCCAGCAGGAGGCAGGACACGCCAACTAATGAAAAACTGTTTTTT. Its protein is CASRRQDTPTNEKLFF.